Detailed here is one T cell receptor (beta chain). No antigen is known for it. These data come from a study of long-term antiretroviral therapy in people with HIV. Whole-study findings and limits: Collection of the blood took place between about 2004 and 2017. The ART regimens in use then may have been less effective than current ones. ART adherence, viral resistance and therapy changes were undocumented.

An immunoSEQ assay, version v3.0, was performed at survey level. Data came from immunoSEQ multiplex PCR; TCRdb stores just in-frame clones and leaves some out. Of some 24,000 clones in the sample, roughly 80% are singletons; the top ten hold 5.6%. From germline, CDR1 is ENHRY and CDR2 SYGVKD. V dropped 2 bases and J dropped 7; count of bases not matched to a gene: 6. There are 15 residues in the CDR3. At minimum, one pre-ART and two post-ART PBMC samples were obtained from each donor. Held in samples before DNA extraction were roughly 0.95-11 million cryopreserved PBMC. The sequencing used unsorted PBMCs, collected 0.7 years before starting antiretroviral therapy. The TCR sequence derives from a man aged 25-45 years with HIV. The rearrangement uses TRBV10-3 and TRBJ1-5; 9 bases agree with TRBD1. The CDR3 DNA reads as TGTGCCATCAGTGAGCACCGGGACAGGGCGCAGCCCCAGCATTTT. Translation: CAISEHRDRAQPQHF.